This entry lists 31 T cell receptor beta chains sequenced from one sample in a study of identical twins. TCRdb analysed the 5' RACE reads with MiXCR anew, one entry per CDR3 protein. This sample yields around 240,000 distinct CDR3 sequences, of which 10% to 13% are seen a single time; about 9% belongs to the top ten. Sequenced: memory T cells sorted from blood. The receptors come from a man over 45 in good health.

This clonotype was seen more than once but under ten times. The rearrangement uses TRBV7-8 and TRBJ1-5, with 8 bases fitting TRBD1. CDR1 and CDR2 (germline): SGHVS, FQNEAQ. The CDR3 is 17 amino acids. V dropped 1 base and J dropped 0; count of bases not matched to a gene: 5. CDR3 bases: TGTGCCAGCAGCTTAGTACAGGGGGGGAATAGCAATCAGCCCCAGCATTTT. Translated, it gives CASSLVQGGNSNQPQHF.

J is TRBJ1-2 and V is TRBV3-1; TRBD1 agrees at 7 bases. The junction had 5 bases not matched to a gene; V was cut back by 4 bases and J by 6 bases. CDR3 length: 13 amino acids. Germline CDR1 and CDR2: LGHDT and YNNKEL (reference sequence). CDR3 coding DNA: TGTGCCAGCAGCCTGGACAGGATTCATGGCTACACCTTC. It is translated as CASSLDRIHGYTF.

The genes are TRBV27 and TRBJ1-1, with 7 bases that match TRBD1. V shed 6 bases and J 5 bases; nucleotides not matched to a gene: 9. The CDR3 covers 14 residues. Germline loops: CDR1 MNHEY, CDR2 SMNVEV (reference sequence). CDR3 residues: CASRPDRDRTEAFF. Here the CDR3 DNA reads TGTGCCAGCAGACCAGACAGGGATAGGACTGAAGCTTTCTTT.

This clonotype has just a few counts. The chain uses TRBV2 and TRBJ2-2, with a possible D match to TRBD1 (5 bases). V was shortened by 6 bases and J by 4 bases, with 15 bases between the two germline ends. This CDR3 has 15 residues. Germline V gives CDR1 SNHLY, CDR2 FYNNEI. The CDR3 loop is CASRPQGGATGELFF. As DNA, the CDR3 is TGTGCCAGCAGGCCCCAGGGTGGGGCCACCGGGGAGCTGTTTTTT. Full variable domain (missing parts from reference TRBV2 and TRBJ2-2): EPEVTQTPSHQVTQMGQEVILRCVPISNHLYFYWYRQILGQKVEFLVSFYNNEISEKSEIFDDQFSVERPDGSNFTLKIRSTKLEDSAMYFCASRPQGGATGELFFGEGSRLTVL.

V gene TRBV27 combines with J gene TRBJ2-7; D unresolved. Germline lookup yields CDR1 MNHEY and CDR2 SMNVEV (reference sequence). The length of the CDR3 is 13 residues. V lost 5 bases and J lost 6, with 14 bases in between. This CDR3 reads CASSNTPSSEQYF. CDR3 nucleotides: TGTGCCAGCAGTAACACCCCCTCATCCGAGCAGTACTTC.

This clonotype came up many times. For the CDR3, the DNA is TGTGCCAGCAGCTTATCCGTGACTCACCAAGAGACCCAGTACTTC. Its protein product is CASSLSVTHQETQYF. The V gene is TRBV7-2, the J gene TRBJ2-5, with unresolved D. Germline V CDR1 and CDR2: SGHTA, FQGNSA. Trimming took 2 bases from V and 0 from J, leaving 10 bases between them. The CDR3 covers 15 residues.

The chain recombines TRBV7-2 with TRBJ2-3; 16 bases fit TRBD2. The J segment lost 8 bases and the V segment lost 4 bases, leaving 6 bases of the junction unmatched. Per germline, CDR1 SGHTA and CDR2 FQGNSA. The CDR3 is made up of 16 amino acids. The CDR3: CTSSSGTSGRGGTQYF. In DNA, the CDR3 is TGTACCAGCAGCTCCGGGACTAGCGGGAGGGGTGGTACGCAGTATTTT.

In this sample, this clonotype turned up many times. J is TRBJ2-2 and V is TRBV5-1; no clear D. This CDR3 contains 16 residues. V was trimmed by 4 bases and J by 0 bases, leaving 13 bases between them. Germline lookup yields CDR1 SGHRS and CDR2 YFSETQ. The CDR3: CASSQRTAPNTGELFF. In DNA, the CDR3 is TGCGCCAGCAGCCAGAGGACGGCCCCGAACACCGGGGAGCTGTTTTTT.

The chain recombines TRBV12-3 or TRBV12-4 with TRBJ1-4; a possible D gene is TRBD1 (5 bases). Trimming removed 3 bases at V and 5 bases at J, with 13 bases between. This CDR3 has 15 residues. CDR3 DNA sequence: TGTGCCAGCAGTTTTGGGGGTACAAACAATGAAAAACTGTTTTTT. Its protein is CASSFGGTNNEKLFF.

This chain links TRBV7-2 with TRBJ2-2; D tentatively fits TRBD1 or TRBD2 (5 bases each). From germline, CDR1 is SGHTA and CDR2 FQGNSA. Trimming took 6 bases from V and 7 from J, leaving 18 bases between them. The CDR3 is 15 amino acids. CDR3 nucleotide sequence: TGTGCCAGCAGTTCGGCCGGGACCCGCAGCGGGGAGCTGTTTTTT. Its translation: CASSSAGTRSGELFF.

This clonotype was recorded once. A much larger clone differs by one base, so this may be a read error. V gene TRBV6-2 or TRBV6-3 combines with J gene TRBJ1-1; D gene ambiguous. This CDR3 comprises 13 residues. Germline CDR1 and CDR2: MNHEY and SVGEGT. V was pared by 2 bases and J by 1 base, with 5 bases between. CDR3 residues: CASSYLKNTEAFF. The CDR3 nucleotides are TGTGCCAGCAGTTACCTGAAGAACACTGAAGCTTTCTTT.

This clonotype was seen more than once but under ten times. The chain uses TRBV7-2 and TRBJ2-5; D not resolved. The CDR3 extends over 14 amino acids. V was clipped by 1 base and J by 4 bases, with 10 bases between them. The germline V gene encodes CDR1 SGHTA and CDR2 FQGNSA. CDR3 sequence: CASSLDLGTETQYF. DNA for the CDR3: TGTGCCAGCAGCTTAGATTTGGGTACAGAGACCCAGTACTTC.

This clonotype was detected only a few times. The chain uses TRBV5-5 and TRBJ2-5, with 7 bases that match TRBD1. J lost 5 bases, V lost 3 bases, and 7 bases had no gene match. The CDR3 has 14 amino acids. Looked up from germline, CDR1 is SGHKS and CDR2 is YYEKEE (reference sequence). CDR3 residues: CASSWGQPTETQYF. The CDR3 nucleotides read TGTGCCAGCAGCTGGGGACAGCCTACGGAGACCCAGTACTTC.

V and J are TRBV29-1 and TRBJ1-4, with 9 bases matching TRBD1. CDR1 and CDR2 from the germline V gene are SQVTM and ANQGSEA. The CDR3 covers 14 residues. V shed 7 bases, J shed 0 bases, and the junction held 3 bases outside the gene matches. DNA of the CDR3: TGCAGCGCTCGACAGGGGGCAACTAATGAAAAACTGTTTTTT. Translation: CSARQGATNEKLFF.

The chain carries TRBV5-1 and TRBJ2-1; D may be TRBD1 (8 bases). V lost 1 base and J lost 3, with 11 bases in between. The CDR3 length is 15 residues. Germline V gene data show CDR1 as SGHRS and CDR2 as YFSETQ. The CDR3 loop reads CASSLTGGDYNEQFF. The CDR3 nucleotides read TGCGCCAGCAGCTTGACAGGGGGGGACTACAATGAGCAGTTCTTC.

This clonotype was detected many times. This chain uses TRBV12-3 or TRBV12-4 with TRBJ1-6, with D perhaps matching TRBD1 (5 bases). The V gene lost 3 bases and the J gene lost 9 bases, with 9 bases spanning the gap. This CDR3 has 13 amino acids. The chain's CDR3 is CASSLRGGSPLHF. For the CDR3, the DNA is TGTGCCAGCAGTTTGAGGGGCGGTTCACCCCTCCACTTT.

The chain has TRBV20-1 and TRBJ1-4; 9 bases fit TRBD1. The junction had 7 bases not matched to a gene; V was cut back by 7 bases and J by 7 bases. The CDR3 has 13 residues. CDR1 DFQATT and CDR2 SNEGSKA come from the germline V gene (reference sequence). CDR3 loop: CSVHGQGSEKLFF. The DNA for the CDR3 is TGCAGTGTTCATGGACAGGGGAGTGAAAAACTGTTTTTT.

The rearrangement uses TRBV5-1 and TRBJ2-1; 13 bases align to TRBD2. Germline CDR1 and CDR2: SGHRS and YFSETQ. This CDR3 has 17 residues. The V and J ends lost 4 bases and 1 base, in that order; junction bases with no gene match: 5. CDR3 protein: CASSGTSGGGSYNEQFF. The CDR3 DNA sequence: TGCGCCAGCAGCGGAACTAGCGGGGGGGGTTCCTACAATGAGCAGTTCTTC.

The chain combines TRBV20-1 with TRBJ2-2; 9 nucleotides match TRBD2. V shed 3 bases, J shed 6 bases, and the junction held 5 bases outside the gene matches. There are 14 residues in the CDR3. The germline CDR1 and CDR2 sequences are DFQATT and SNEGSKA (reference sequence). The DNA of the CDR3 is TGCAGTGCTAGTTCGGGGACTAGCCCCGGGGAGCTGTTTTTT. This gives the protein CSASSGTSPGELFF.

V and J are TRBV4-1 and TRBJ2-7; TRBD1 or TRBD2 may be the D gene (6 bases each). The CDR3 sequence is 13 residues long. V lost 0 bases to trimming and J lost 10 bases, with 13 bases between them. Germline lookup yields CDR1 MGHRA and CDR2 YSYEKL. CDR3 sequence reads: CASSQEPGGVQYF. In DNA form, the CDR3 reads TGCGCCAGCAGCCAAGAGCCCGGGGGCGTACAGTACTTC.

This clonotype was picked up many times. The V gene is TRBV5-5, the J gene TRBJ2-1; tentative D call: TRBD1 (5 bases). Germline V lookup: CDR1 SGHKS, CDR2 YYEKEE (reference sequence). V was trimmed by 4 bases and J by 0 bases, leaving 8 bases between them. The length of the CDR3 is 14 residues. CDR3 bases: TGTGCCAGCAGCGCGACAGACTCCTACAATGAGCAGTTCTTC. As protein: CASSATDSYNEQFF.

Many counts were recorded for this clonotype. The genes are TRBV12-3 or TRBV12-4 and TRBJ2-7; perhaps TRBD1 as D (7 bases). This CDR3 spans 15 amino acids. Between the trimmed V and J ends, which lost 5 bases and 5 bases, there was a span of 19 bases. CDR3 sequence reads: CASSPGGLGGHEQYF. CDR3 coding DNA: TGTGCCAGCAGTCCAGGGGGGTTGGGGGGCCACGAGCAGTACTTC.

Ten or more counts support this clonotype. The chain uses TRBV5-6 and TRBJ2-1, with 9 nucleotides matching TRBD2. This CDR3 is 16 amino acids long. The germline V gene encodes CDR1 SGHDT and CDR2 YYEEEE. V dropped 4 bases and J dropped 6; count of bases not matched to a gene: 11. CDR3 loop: CASSTVGSGRPNEQFF. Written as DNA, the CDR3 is TGTGCCAGCAGCACGGTAGGAAGCGGGAGGCCCAATGAGCAGTTCTTC.

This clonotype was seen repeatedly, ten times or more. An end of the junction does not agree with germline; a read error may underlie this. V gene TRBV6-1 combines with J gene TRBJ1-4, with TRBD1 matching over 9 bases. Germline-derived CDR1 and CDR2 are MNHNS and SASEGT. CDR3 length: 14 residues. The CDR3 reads CASSRDRVNEKLFF. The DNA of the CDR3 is TGCGCCAGCAGTCGGGACAGGGTGAATGAAAAACTGTTTTTT.

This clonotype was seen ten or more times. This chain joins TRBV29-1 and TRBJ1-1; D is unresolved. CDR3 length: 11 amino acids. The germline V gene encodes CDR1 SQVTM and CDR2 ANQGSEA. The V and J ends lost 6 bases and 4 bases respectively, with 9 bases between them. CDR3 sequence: CSVGYLTEAFF. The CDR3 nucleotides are TGCAGCGTGGGGTACCTCACTGAAGCTTTCTTT.

The CDR3 spells CASSSTSGGEGDTQYF. The CDR3 DNA reads TGTGCCAGCAGCTCGACTAGCGGGGGGGAAGGAGATACGCAGTATTTT. J is TRBJ2-3 and V is TRBV7-2; TRBD2 agrees at 14 bases. Per the germline V gene, CDR1 is SGHTA and CDR2 is FQGNSA. Trimming at V came to 4 bases and at J to 5 bases, leaving 5 bases not matched to a gene. This CDR3 is built from 16 residues.

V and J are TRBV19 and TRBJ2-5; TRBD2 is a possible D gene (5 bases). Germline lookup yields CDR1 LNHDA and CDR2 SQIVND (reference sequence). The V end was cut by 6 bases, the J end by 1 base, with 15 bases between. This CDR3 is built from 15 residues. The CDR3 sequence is CASSRTYFSQETQYF. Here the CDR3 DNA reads TGTGCCAGTAGCAGGACTTATTTTAGCCAAGAGACCCAGTACTTC.

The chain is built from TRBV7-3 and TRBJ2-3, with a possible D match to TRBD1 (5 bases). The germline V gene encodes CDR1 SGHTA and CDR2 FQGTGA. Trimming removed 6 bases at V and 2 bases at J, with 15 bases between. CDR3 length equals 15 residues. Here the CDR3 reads CASRSQGAYTDTQYF. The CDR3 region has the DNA TGTGCCAGCAGGTCCCAGGGCGCCTACACAGATACGCAGTATTTT.

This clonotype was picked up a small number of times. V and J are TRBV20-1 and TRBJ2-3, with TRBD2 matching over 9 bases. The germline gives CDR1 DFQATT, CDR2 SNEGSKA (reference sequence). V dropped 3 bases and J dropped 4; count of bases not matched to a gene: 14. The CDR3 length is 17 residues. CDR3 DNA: TGCAGTGCTAGTCTACGCGGGAGGGCCGATACTGCAGATACGCAGTATTTT. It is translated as CSASLRGRADTADTQYF.

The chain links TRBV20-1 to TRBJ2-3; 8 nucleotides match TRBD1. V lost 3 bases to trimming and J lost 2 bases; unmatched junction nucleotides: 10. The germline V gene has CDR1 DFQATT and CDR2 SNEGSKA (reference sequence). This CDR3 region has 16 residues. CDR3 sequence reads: CSARVLAGGNTDTQYF. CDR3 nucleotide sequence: TGCAGTGCTAGGGTCCTGGCAGGGGGCAACACAGATACGCAGTATTTT.

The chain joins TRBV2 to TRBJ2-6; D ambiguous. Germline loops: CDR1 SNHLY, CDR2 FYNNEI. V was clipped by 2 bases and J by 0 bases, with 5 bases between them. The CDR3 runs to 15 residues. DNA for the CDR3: TGTGCCAGCAGTGAATGGAGCTCTGGGGCCAACGTCCTGACTTTC. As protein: CASSEWSSGANVLTF.